This TCR beta chain was sequenced during a study of T cell repertoires in cytomegalovirus infection. This clonotype was counted between two and nine times. Antigen specificity is unknown. Via MiXCR, TCRdb re-called the reads, giving one row per CDR3 protein. Of about 350,000 distinct CDR3 sequences in the sample, about 35% were seen once. V gave up 5 bases and J gave up 4 bases, with 8 bases separating them. The CDR3 is made up of 12 amino acids. The chain recombines TRBV12-3 or TRBV12-4 with TRBJ1-2, with D unresolved. Source: cultured PBMCs, taken from culture after CMV antigen stimulation. This sequence originates from a human donor in good health (CMV status not recorded). Some clones in this sample may be carry-over from other donors' samples. DNA for the CDR3: TGTGCCAGCAGTCGAGGACCCTATGGCTACACCTTC. Encoded protein: CASSRGPYGYTF.